This T cell receptor beta chain was captured by sequencing in a study of blood T cell repertoires in COVID-19. Sequencing used immunoSEQ multiplex PCR; TCRdb keeps in-frame clones, though not all of them. The data contain approximately 260,000 clones, 75% to 90% of them singletons. Germline V lookup: CDR1 KGHSH, CDR2 LQKENI. The CDR3 totals 16 residues. The V and J ends lost 1 base and 5 bases, in that order; junction bases with no gene match: 9. This clonotype was obtained from a woman aged 70 to 79 with COVID-19, enrolled during active disease. This chain joins TRBV18 and TRBJ1-1; 8 bases agree with TRBD1. The sample comprised peripheral blood. The CDR3 DNA sequence: TGTGCCAGCTCACCACTCAGGGGGCGGTTGGGGACTGAAGCTTTCTTT. Translation gives CASSPLRGRLGTEAFF. The variable domain in full, completed from reference TRBV18 and TRBJ1-1, reads NAGVMQNPRHLVRRRGQEARLRCSPMKGHSHVYWYRQLPEEGLKFMVYLQKENIIDESGMPKERFSAEFPKEGPSILRIQQVVRGDSAAYFCASSPLRGRLGTEAFFGQGTRLTVV.